The 2 T cell receptor beta chains listed next were all sequenced from one sample in a study of naive CD8 T cells in extremely preterm neonates. Assay used: immunoSEQ multiplex PCR; TCRdb lists only in-frame clones, some missing. The sample lists 7,000 to 9,000 clones, under 98% occurring once. The sample taken for sequencing was naive CD8+ T cells from blood. Every receptor here comes from a human donor in good health.

The chain recombines TRBV19 with TRBJ1-2; 8 bases map to TRBD1. The CDR3 sequence is 16 residues long. Trimming removed 6 bases from V and 3 bases from J; junction bases left unmatched: 12. The germline V gene has CDR1 LNHDA and CDR2 SQIVND (reference sequence). CDR3 sequence (DNA): TGTGCCAGTAGCAAAACATTGACAGGGGCCTACTATGGCTACACCTTC. Its protein product is CASSKTLTGAYYGYTF.

V is TRBV28 and J is TRBJ1-6; D not resolved. The germline gives CDR1 MDHEN, CDR2 SYDVKM. Between the trimmed V and J ends, which lost 3 bases and 0 bases, there was a span of 3 bases. The CDR3 extends over 14 amino acids. The CDR3 is CASSLSSYNSPLHF. The CDR3 region has the DNA TGTGCCAGCAGTTTGAGCTCCTATAATTCACCCCTCCACTTT.